Following are 20 T cell receptor beta chains from one sample sequenced in a study of T cells in Graves' hyperthyroidism and ophthalmopathy (dated by TCRdb to 2018 to 2020). Receptor amplification or capture employed multiplex PCR. TCRdb lists the instrument as Illumina HiSeq 2000. The TCR beta CDR3 regions were amplified from the RNA transcripts. A first-round RT-PCR of the TCR CDR3 used the HTBI primer set with the Qiagen OneStep RT-PCR kit. TCRdb reran the public reads through fastp at Q25 and MiXCR, keeping productive beta chains. Every distinct CDR3 protein forms one entry, paired with its most common genes and DNA. Across this sample there are about 600,000 distinct CDR3 sequences, with approximately 15% seen only once. The ten largest account for 3% to 4% of the sample. What was sequenced was blood. The receptor set was obtained from a woman aged 40 to 50 with Graves' ophthalmopathy.

The rearrangement uses TRBV24-1 and TRBJ2-3; 13 bases align to TRBD2. The V and J ends lost 4 bases and 5 bases, in that order; junction bases with no gene match: 5. Germline V gene sequence: CDR1 KGHDR, CDR2 SFDVKD. There are 16 residues in the CDR3. The CDR3 DNA is TGTGCCACCAGTGAGCCGGGACTAGCGGGGAGAGATACGCAGTATTTT. Encoded protein: CATSEPGLAGRDTQYF.

Only a few counts were recorded for this clonotype. This chain connects TRBV3-1 to TRBJ1-1; 10 positions match TRBD1. Germline loops: CDR1 LGHDT, CDR2 YNNKEL (reference sequence). The CDR3 covers 15 residues. J was trimmed by 3 bases and V by 6 bases; bases with no gene match: 7. The CDR3 nucleotides are TGTGCCAGCAGTCCCGGGACAGGGGCTTACACTGAAGCTTTCTTT. Amino acid sequence: CASSPGTGAYTEAFF.

In this sample, this clonotype turned up many times. This chain connects TRBV5-1 to TRBJ1-1; 7 bases fit TRBD1. The CDR3 contains 16 residues. Germline lookup yields CDR1 SGHRS and CDR2 YFSETQ. V dropped 6 bases and J dropped 0; count of bases not matched to a gene: 11. In DNA, the CDR3 is TGCGCCAGCACCCTCGGGACAGCTAACATGAACACTGAAGCTTTCTTT. It specifies CASTLGTANMNTEAFF.

This chain links TRBV6-2 or TRBV6-3 with TRBJ2-1; 13 nucleotides agree with TRBD2. Germline V CDR1 and CDR2: MNHEY, SVGEGT. Unmatched junction bases numbered 5, after V lost 5 bases and J lost 7 bases. CDR3 length equals 15 residues. The CDR3 here is CASSGQTSGGNEQFF. CDR3 nucleotides: TGTGCCAGCAGTGGCCAGACTAGCGGGGGGAATGAGCAGTTCTTC.

This clonotype has only a few counts. The chain recombines TRBV9 with TRBJ2-1; D unclear. CDR1 SGDLS and CDR2 YYNGEE come from the germline V gene. V lost 3 bases to trimming and J lost 8 bases, with 15 bases between them. The CDR3 is 14 residues long. The CDR3 nucleotides are TGTGCCAGCAGCGCCCCCCCGTCTATCGATGAGCAGTTCTTC. Its protein is CASSAPPSIDEQFF.

This clonotype was recorded many times. This chain joins TRBV29-1 and TRBJ2-1; D unresolved. The CDR3 loop spans 10 amino acids. Germline V gives CDR1 SQVTM, CDR2 ANQGSEA. V dropped 4 bases and J dropped 9 bases, with 7 bases sitting between them. Written as DNA, the CDR3 is TGCAGCGTTGTGAATACTGAGCAGTTCTTC. It yields the protein CSVVNTEQFF.

V gene TRBV3-1 combines with J gene TRBJ2-1; 8 bases are a match to TRBD2. In germline, CDR1 is LGHDT, CDR2 YNNKEL (reference sequence). Trimming cost V 2 bases and J 10 bases; bases outside gene matches: 13. CDR3 length: 16 amino acids. The CDR3 loop reads CASSQQLAVLNLEQFF. The CDR3 DNA sequence: TGTGCCAGCAGCCAACAACTAGCGGTATTAAATTTAGAGCAGTTCTTC.

This clonotype was picked up a small number of times. One junction end does not reproduce the germline sequence, and a read error may be involved. The V gene is TRBV20-1, the J gene TRBJ1-6; the D gene is possibly TRBD1 (6 bases). CDR3 length: 14 amino acids. Germline V lookup: CDR1 DFQATT, CDR2 SNEGSKA (reference sequence). CDR3 nucleotides: TGCAGTGCGAGAGGGGGAAACCCGGGTTCACCCCTCCACTTT. This gives the protein CSARGGNPGSPLHF.

This clonotype was recorded many times. The rearrangement joins TRBV20-1 to TRBJ2-5; D is ambiguous. Trimming took off 3 bases at V and 1 base at J, with 12 bases between the two ends. Germline CDR1 DFQATT, CDR2 SNEGSKA (reference sequence). This CDR3 contains 14 residues. The CDR3, as DNA: TGCAGTGCTAGTTTGCGATGGGCCCAAGAGACCCAGTACTTC. It specifies CSASLRWAQETQYF.

This clonotype was picked up many times. J is TRBJ2-3 and V is TRBV20-1; 10 bases line up with TRBD2. This CDR3 comprises 16 residues. V shed 0 bases and J 2 bases; nucleotides not matched to a gene: 5. Germline V gene lookup returns CDR1 DFQATT and CDR2 SNEGSKA (reference sequence). The CDR3 reads CSAREPSGGTTDTQYF. CDR3 nucleotides: TGCAGTGCTAGAGAGCCTAGCGGGGGCACCACAGATACGCAGTATTTT.

CDR3 bases: TGTGCCAGCAGCTCCCCTCACAGGGACACTGAAGCTTTCTTT. Protein product: CASSSPHRDTEAFF. The chain recombines TRBV7-9 with TRBJ1-1; possible D gene TRBD1, 6 bases. V gave up 4 bases and J gave up 3 bases, with 12 bases separating them. The CDR3 consists of 14 residues. Per the germline V gene, CDR1 is SEHNR and CDR2 is FQNEAQ (reference sequence).

The chain carries TRBV3-1 and TRBJ1-6; a possible D gene is TRBD1 (5 bases). With 0 bases removed from V and 7 bases from J, the gap between germline ends came to 7 bases. Germline lookup yields CDR1 LGHDT and CDR2 YNNKEL (reference sequence). The CDR3 length is 14 residues. DNA of the CDR3: TGTGCCAGCAGCCAAGATCGGGGGAATTCACCCCTCCACTTT. Protein product: CASSQDRGNSPLHF.

This clonotype was seen repeatedly, ten times or more. CDR3 in amino acids: CASSGGGNYEQYF. As DNA, the CDR3 is TGTGCCAGCAGTGGAGGGGGCAACTACGAGCAGTACTTC. V usage is TRBV2 and J usage is TRBJ2-7, with 7 bases lining up with TRBD1. Germline CDR1 and CDR2: SNHLY and FYNNEI. This CDR3 has 13 residues. Unmatched junction bases numbered 3, after V lost 4 bases and J lost 3 bases.

This clonotype was counted at least ten times. The rearrangement uses TRBV9 and TRBJ1-2; TRBD1 matches 7 bases. CDR1 and CDR2 (germline): SGDLS, YYNGEE. This CDR3 region has 17 residues. Trimming at V came to 3 bases and at J to 4 bases, leaving 15 bases not matched to a gene. DNA for the CDR3: TGTGCCAGCAGCGCCTCACCTTACAGGGGACGGAGCTATGGCTACACCTTC. Protein product: CASSASPYRGRSYGYTF.

The J gene is TRBJ2-3, the V gene TRBV6-2 or TRBV6-3; 8 bases are a match to TRBD1. The CDR3 totals 15 residues. The germline V gene encodes CDR1 MNHEY and CDR2 SVGEGT. Unmatched junction bases numbered 8, after V lost 7 bases and J lost 2 bases. CDR3 DNA: TGTGCCAGCAACCCGACAGGGGCCTTCACAGATACGCAGTATTTT. Translation: CASNPTGAFTDTQYF.

V and J are TRBV28 and TRBJ2-1, with D possibly TRBD2 on 6 matching bases. V lost 9 bases and J lost 0, with 15 bases in between. Per germline, CDR1 MDHEN and CDR2 SYDVKM. The CDR3 runs to 15 residues. The CDR3 DNA reads as TGTGCCAGGATCCTTCGGGACTGCTCCTACAATGAGCAGTTCTTC. It encodes CARILRDCSYNEQFF.

This sequence joins TRBV7-9 and TRBJ2-1; TRBD1 aligns across 9 bases. With V trimmed by 2 bases and J by 6 bases, 5 bases remained unmatched. The germline CDR1 and CDR2 sequences are SEHNR and FQNEAQ (reference sequence). CDR3 length: 15 amino acids. CDR3: CASSLTGGFVNEQFF. In DNA, the CDR3 is TGTGCCAGCAGCTTAACAGGGGGCTTTGTCAATGAGCAGTTCTTC. Full variable domain (outside the CDR3, taken from reference TRBV7-9 and TRBJ2-1): DTGVSQNPRHKITKRGQNVTFRCDPISEHNRLYWYRQTLGQGPEFLTYFQNEAQLEKSRLLSDRFSAERPKGSFSTLEIQRTEQGDSAMYLCASSLTGGFVNEQFFGPGTRLTVL.

The chain carries TRBV20-1 and TRBJ2-1; D gene uncertain. Germline V gene data show CDR1 as DFQATT and CDR2 as SNEGSKA (reference sequence). This CDR3 spans 12 amino acids. V was cut by 1 base and J by 12 bases, with 13 bases left in between. In DNA form, the CDR3 reads TGCAGTGCTAGAGCGTTGGGTAAGGCGCAGTTCTTC. This sequence encodes CSARALGKAQFF.

This clonotype was recorded many times. The V and J genes are TRBV2 and TRBJ1-2, with no clear D. Germline V lookup: CDR1 SNHLY, CDR2 FYNNEI. Trimming took 4 bases from V and 4 from J, leaving 16 bases between them. This CDR3 comprises 15 residues. CDR3 DNA sequence: TGTGCCAGCAGTGGTTACCGCCCCGGTCCCTATGGCTACACCTTC. Protein: CASSGYRPGPYGYTF.

This clonotype showed up just a few times. The chain uses TRBV9 and TRBJ2-7; TRBD2 matches at 8 bases. The CDR3 covers 15 residues. Trimming at V came to 4 bases and at J to 6 bases, leaving 12 bases not matched to a gene. Germline assignment: CDR1 SGDLS and CDR2 YYNGEE. CDR3 DNA sequence: TGTGCCAGCAGCCCCAGTGGACTAGCACTTTCCGAGCAGTACTTC. Protein sequence: CASSPSGLALSEQYF.